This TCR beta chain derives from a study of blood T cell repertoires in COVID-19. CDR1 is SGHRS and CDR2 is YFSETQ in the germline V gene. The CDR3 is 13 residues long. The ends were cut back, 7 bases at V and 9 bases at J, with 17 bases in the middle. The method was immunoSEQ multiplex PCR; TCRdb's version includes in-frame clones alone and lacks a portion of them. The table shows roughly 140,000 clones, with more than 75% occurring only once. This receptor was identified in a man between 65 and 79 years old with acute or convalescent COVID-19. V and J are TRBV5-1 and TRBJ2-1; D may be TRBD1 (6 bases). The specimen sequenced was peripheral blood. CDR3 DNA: TGCGCCAGCTCTGGACAGCTACAAGGTGAGCAGTTCTTC. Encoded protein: CASSGQLQGEQFF.